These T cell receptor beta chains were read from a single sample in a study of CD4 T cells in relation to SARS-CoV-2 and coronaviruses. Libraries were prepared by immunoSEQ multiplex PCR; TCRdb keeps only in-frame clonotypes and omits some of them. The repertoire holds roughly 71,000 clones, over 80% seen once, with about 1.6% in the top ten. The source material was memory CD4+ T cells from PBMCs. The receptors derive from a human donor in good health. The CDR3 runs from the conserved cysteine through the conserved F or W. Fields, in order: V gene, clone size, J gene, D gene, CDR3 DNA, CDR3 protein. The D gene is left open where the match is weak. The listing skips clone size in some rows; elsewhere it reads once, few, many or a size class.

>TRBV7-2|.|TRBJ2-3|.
TGTGCCAGCAGCCCGACTCTGGATACGCAGTATTTT
CASSPTLDTQYF
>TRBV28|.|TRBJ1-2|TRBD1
TGTGCCAGCAGCCTGGGACAGGGGTACTATGGCTACACCTTC
CASSLGQGYYGYTF
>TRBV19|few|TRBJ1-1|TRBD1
TGTGCCAGTAGTACCCAGGGACAGGGAACTGAAGCTTTCTTT
CASSTQGQGTEAFF
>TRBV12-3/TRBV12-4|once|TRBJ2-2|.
TGTGCCAGCAGACGTACCGGGGAGCTGTTTTTT
CASRRTGELFF
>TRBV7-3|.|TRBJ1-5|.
TGTGCCAGCAGTGCAGGGAGCAATCAGCCCCAGCATTTT
CASSAGSNQPQHF
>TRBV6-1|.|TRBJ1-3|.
TGTGCCAGCAGTGAATATATGGGGACCTCTGGAAACACCATATATTTT
CASSEYMGTSGNTIYF
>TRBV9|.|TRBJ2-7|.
TGTGCCAGCAGCCCAGTATCCACCTCTAAAACCTACGAGCAGTACTTC
CASSPVSTSKTYEQYF
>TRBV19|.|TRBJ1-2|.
TGTGCCAGTATGGCAGGGAACTATGGCTACACCTTC
CASMAGNYGYTF
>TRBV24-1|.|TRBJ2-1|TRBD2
TGTGCCACCAGTGATTTCCGGCGGGGGTCCTACAATGAGCAGTTCTTC
CATSDFRRGSYNEQFF
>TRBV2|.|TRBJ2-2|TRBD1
TGTGCCAGCACTCAGGGGGCTGGCGGGGAGCTGTTTTTT
CASTQGAGGELFF
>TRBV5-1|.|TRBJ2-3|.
TGCGCCAGCAGCGTGGACAGCACAGATACGCAGTATTTT
CASSVDSTDTQYF
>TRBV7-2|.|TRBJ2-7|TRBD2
TGTGCCAGCAGCTCCAATAGCGGGGGGGCCTACGAGCAGTACTTC
CASSSNSGGAYEQYF
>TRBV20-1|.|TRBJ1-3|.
TGCAGTGCTCGTGGCTCCGTGGGCTCTGGAAACACCATATATTTT
CSARGSVGSGNTIYF
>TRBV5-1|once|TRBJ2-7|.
TGCGCCAGCAGCTTGGCAGGGGGGACAAACGAGCAGTACTTC
CASSLAGGTNEQYF
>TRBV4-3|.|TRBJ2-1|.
TGCGCCAGCAGCCAAGATCGCGGTATGCAGTTCTTC
CASSQDRGMQFF
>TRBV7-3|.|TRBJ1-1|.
TGTGCCAGCAGCTTTTCGGGGGGCACGGACACTGAAGCTTTCTTT
CASSFSGGTDTEAFF
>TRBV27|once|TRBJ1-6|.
TGTGCCAGCGGCCCAAGCTATTCACCCCTCCACTTT
CASGPSYSPLHF